This TCR beta chain was captured in a study of tumor and adjacent non-tumor tissue in lung cancer. Study-wide context: On average, productive TCRbeta reads reached 4 million to 5 million per sample. Study-wide findings and caveats: Higher tumor TCR diversity was associated with shorter survival. Top 100 clones took a larger repertoire share in normal lung. TCR diversity was significantly greater in tumor than normal lung tissue.

This clonotype has only a few counts. Its target is not known. RNA was extracted from bulk tissue without any cell sorting. Three rounds of nested PCR, following a modified ARM-PCR protocol, produced the TCRbeta library. TCRdb used MiXCR to reprocess the multiplex PCR reads, holding one entry per CDR3 protein. This sample has 200,000 to 250,000 distinct CDR3 sequences; about two thirds occur once, and the top ten carry under 30%. Trimming pared 2 bases from V and 5 bases from J, leaving 21 bases between. Germline lookup yields CDR1 MNHEY and CDR2 SVGEGT. The CDR3 is made up of 17 amino acids. Sequencing input: lung tumor tissue. The sequence was obtained from a man in his sixties with non-small cell lung cancer. This rearrangement joins TRBV6-2 or TRBV6-3 to TRBJ2-5, with a weak D call TRBD1 (7 bases). The CDR3 bases are TGTGCCAGCAGTTACGCCGGGGGCCCCGGGACAGCGGAGACCCAGTACTTC. Protein sequence: CASSYAGGPGTAETQYF.